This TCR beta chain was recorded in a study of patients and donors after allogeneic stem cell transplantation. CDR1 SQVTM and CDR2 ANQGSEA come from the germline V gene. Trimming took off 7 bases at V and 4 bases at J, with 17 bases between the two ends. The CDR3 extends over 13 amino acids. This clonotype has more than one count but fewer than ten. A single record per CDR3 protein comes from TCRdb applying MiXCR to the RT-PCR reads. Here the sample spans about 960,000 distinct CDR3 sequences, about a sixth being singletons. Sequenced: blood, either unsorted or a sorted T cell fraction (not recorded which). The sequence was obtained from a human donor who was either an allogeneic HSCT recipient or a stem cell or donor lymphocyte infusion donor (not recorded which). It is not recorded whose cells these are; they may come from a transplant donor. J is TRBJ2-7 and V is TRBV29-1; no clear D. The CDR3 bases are TGCAGCGCCAAGGGCGATATGGCTTACGAGCAGTACTTC. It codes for CSAKGDMAYEQYF.